The T cell receptor beta chain described here comes from a study of OX40 agonist ivuxolimab in advanced cancers. Study in general: The drug used for patients, ivuxolimab, was an agonistic anti-OX40 (CD134) antibody. Patients enrolled in dose escalation were diagnosed with hepatocellular carcinoma, melanoma, renal cell or head and neck cancer. Therapy given before enrollment (anti-PD-1, anti-PD-L1 or anti-CTLA-4) was allowed, and 30% to 50% had some.

The CDR3 length is 13 residues. The ends were cut back, 1 base at V and 2 bases at J, with 9 bases in the middle. The germline gives CDR1 SQVTM, CDR2 ANQGSEA. Patients were ruled out by autoimmune disease history or systemic immunosuppression. Produced via immunoSEQ multiplex PCR; TCRdb's table is partial and in-frame only. Here the sample spans roughly 50,000 clones, about three quarters being singletons. This receptor was identified in an adult with an advanced solid tumor such as melanoma, head and neck, liver or kidney cancer. The starting material was CD4+ or CD8+ T cells sorted from blood, obtained in a trial of the OX40 agonist ivuxolimab. The chain joins TRBV29-1 to TRBJ2-7; D is uncertain. Here the CDR3 reads CSVEGGPPYEQYF. The DNA of the CDR3 is TGCAGCGTTGAAGGAGGTCCACCCTACGAGCAGTACTTC.